The rows below give T cell receptor beta chains drawn from one sample of a study of blood T cell repertoires in COVID-19. Only in-frame clones appear in the TCRdb table, and some are missing; sequencing was by immunoSEQ multiplex PCR. Here the sample spans about 240,000 clones, about nine tenths being singletons. Sequenced sample: peripheral blood. These receptors were taken from a man in his fifties or sixties who had recovered from COVID-19. CDR3s include the opening cysteine and the closing phenylalanine or tryptophan. D genes are given only for firm matches. Size tells how often a clone was seen (once, few, many) or the class of an expanded clone, and some rows leave it out.

J	D	V	size	DNA	CDR3
TRBJ1-1	.	TRBV28	.	TGTGCCAGCAGGGAGGGGAGAGGGAACACTGAAGCTTTCTTT	CASREGRGNTEAFF
TRBJ1-2	.	TRBV2	.	TGTGCCAGCAGTTGGGCTTATGGCTACACCTTC	CASSWAYGYTF
TRBJ1-5	.	TRBV15	.	TGTGCCACCAGCGGGGGAGGGAAGAAACAGCCCCAGCATTTT	CATSGGGKKQPQHF
TRBJ2-5	TRBD2	TRBV9	.	TGTGCCAGCAGCGTAGAGGGAGGGAACCAAGAGACCCAGTACTTC	CASSVEGGNQETQYF
TRBJ2-3	.	TRBV9	.	TGTGCCAGCAGCCCCTCCTTCCTAGTCGATACGCAGTATTTT	CASSPSFLVDTQYF
TRBJ1-1	.	TRBV25-1	.	TGTGCCAGCAGTGACCCCGACAGCACTGAAGCTTTCTTT	CASSDPDSTEAFF
TRBJ1-5	TRBD1	TRBV4-2	.	TGTGCCAGCAGCCAAGAGATCGGGGACAGGGGTAATCAGCCCCAGCATTTT	CASSQEIGDRGNQPQHF
TRBJ1-6	.	TRBV30	.	TGTGCCTGGAGTGCCGAGATAATAACTCATTCACCCCTCCACTTT	CAWSAEIITHSPLHF
TRBJ2-3	.	TRBV5-6	once	TGTGCCAGCAGCGCCCTACTTAGCACAGATACGCAGTATTTT	CASSALLSTDTQYF
TRBJ2-1	.	TRBV11-2	.	TGTGCCAGCAGCTTCTCAGGGCTGTACAATGAGCAGTTCTTC	CASSFSGLYNEQFF
TRBJ1-2	TRBD1	TRBV5-1	.	TGCGCCAGCAACGGACAGGGACAGGGGCTTGGCGGCTACACCTTC	CASNGQGQGLGGYTF
TRBJ1-2	TRBD1	TRBV27	.	TGTGCCAGCAGTTATGACAGGGCCCGGCCTGGGGTAGCTAACTATGGCTACACCTTC	CASSYDRARPGVANYGYTF
TRBJ2-4	.	TRBV5-4	.	TGTGCCAGCAGCCCCCACGGAGACAAAAACATTCAGTACTTC	CASSPHGDKNIQYF
TRBJ1-6	.	TRBV7-9	.	TGTGCCAGCAGCTTAGACTCGGCCTATAATTCACCCCTCCACTTT	CASSLDSAYNSPLHF
TRBJ2-7	TRBD2	TRBV3-1/TRBV3-2	.	TGTGCCAGCAGCCAAGGACTAGCGGGGGCCTACGAGCAGTACTTC	CASSQGLAGAYEQYF
TRBJ1-2	TRBD1	TRBV24-1	.	TGTGCCACCAGTGACTCCAACAGGGGTTTGCGGTACGGCTACACCTTC	CATSDSNRGLRYGYTF
TRBJ2-5	TRBD2	TRBV7-9	.	TGTGCCAGCAGCCCAGGCAGCGGGGGGGCCTTCGTGGAGACCCAGTACTTC	CASSPGSGGAFVETQYF
TRBJ2-2	TRBD2	TRBV14	.	TGTGCCAGCAGCCCAGGGAACCGACTTCAAGCGGGGCCGACGAACACCGGGGAGCTGTTTTTT	CASSPGNRLQAGPTNTGELFF
TRBJ1-3	.	TRBV21-1	many	TGTGCCAGCAGCCTCATCTGGGGGCGTACAGGAAACACCATATATTTT	CASSLIWGRTGNTIYF
TRBJ2-5	TRBD2	TRBV10-1	.	TGCGCCAGCAGCCCCCGGACTAGCGGGGTTAAAGAGACCCAGTACTTC	CASSPRTSGVKETQYF
TRBJ1-5	TRBD1	TRBV19	.	TGTGCCAGTAGTGACAGGGAGATTCAGCCCCAGCATTTT	CASSDREIQPQHF
TRBJ1-1	.	TRBV28	.	TGTGCCAGCCCGGCCAGGGGACGATCTTTGAACACTGAAGCTTTCTTT	CASPARGRSLNTEAFF
TRBJ2-7	.	TRBV5-1	.	TGCGCCAGCAGCTTGGTGGGGGGGCAAGAGCAGTACTTC	CASSLVGGQEQYF
TRBJ2-2	TRBD2	TRBV14	.	TGTGCCAGCAGACATAGCGGGGGGAGGCGATGGGACACCGGGGAGCTGTTTTTT	CASRHSGGRRWDTGELFF
TRBJ2-1	TRBD2	TRBV18	.	TGTGCCAGCTCACCTATAGCGGGGGCAAACTACAATGAGCAGTTCTTC	CASSPIAGANYNEQFF
TRBJ2-7	.	TRBV6-6	.	TGTGCCAGCAGTTCCCCAGCCGACACCTACGAGCAGTACTTC	CASSSPADTYEQYF
TRBJ1-4	TRBD1	TRBV13	.	TGTGCCAGCACCTCCCGAGGAGGGGGCAGTCCCTATGAAAAACTGTTTTTT	CASTSRGGGSPYEKLFF
TRBJ1-3	.	TRBV7-9	few	TGTGCCAGCAGCTTAGTAACAGGGACTGGAAACACCATATATTTT	CASSLVTGTGNTIYF
TRBJ2-2	TRBD2	TRBV10-3	.	TGTGCCATCAGTGCAGGTGAGACTAGCGGGGGGGCAAACACCGGGGAGCTGTTTTTT	CAISAGETSGGANTGELFF
TRBJ1-3	.	TRBV5-1	.	TGCGCCAGCAGCTTGATGGTAGGGGGATCTGGAAACACCATATATTTT	CASSLMVGGSGNTIYF
TRBJ2-5	.	TRBV2	.	TGTGCCAGCACTGCCGACAGGAACTTACAGTACTTC	CASTADRNLQYF
TRBJ1-5	.	TRBV4-2	.	TGTGCCAGCAGCCAAGAAGTGGGCGATCAGCCCCAGCATTTT	CASSQEVGDQPQHF
TRBJ2-5	TRBD1	TRBV24-1	.	TGTGCCACCAGTGACCCGACAGGGGTGGCAGAGACCCAGTACTTC	CATSDPTGVAETQYF
TRBJ1-1	TRBD1	TRBV30	once	TGTGCCTGGAGTTCAGTCAGGGGGTCCACTGAAGCTTTCTTT	CAWSSVRGSTEAFF
TRBJ2-2	.	TRBV4-1	.	TGCGCCAGCAGCCAAGGTGCGGGCACCGGGGAGCTGTTTTTT	CASSQGAGTGELFF
TRBJ2-3	.	TRBV19	.	TGTGCCAGTAGTAACGGACACAGGAGCACAGATACGCAGTATTTT	CASSNGHRSTDTQYF
TRBJ2-1	.	TRBV7-2	few	TGTGCCAGCAGCTTAGCAGGGAGCTCCTACAATGAGCAGTTCTTC	CASSLAGSSYNEQFF
TRBJ1-2	.	TRBV15	.	TGTGCCACCAGCAGACGGGGTGGCTACACCTTC	CATSRRGGYTF
TRBJ1-5	TRBD1	TRBV7-8	.	TGTGCCAGCAGCTTAGAACTGGACAGGGCCCATCAGCCCCAGCATTTT	CASSLELDRAHQPQHF
TRBJ1-1	TRBD1	TRBV19	.	TGTGCCAGTAGTATAAATAGGGACAGGGGTGATCCTGAAGCTTTCTTT	CASSINRDRGDPEAFF
TRBJ1-6	.	TRBV7-2	.	TGTGCCAGCAGCTTAGCCCCGGCCGGGGGGTCACCCCTCCACTTT	CASSLAPAGGSPLHF
TRBJ2-3	TRBD2	TRBV2	.	TGTGCCAGCAGCTATGGAGCGGGGGGCACAGATACGCAGTATTTT	CASSYGAGGTDTQYF
TRBJ2-5	TRBD2	TRBV19	.	TGTGCCAGTAGTATCGCACCTAGCGGACCCCAAGAGACCCAGTACTTC	CASSIAPSGPQETQYF
TRBJ1-2	.	TRBV5-1	few	TGCGCCAGCAGCTCGGGGGACCAGCTCTATGGCTACACCTTC	CASSSGDQLYGYTF
TRBJ1-6	TRBD1	TRBV5-4	many	TGTGCCAGCAGCTGGGGGGGGACAGGGCATAATTCACCCCTCCACTTT	CASSWGGTGHNSPLHF
TRBJ1-1	.	TRBV6-2/TRBV6-3	.	TGTGCCAGCAGCCGCCGCGGGACCTTCACTGAAGCTTTCTTT	CASSRRGTFTEAFF
TRBJ2-5	.	TRBV9	.	TGTGCCAGCAGCGTAGCGGGACAAGAGTCGGAGACCCAGTACTTC	CASSVAGQESETQYF
TRBJ2-5	TRBD2	TRBV9	.	TGTGCCAGCAGCGCCTCGACTAGCGGAGGAGAGACCCAGTACTTC	CASSASTSGGETQYF
TRBJ2-5	TRBD2	TRBV7-8	.	TGTGCCAGCAGCTTTCTAGCGGGGGGAGGAGAGACCCAGTACTTC	CASSFLAGGGETQYF
TRBJ2-1	TRBD1	TRBV4-1	.	TGCGCCAGCAGCCGCCGACAGGGGGCAGTGAATGAGCAGTTCTTC	CASSRRQGAVNEQFF
TRBJ1-3	.	TRBV6-2/TRBV6-3	few	TGTGCCAGCAGCCCTTCGTATCCACAGGGAATACACTCTGGAAACACCATATATTTT	CASSPSYPQGIHSGNTIYF